This T cell receptor beta chain was documented in a study of control samples from healthy donors and cancer patients. TCRdb keeps only in-frame clones here, not all; method: immunoSEQ multiplex PCR. The sample lists under 450,000 clones, approximately 92% occurring once. This clone was seen just once. This CDR3 contains 12 residues. With V trimmed by 8 bases and J by 9 bases, 7 bases remained unmatched. CDR1 MNHEY and CDR2 SMNVEV come from the germline V gene (reference sequence). The chain links TRBV27 to TRBJ1-5; the match to TRBD1 covers 7 bases. Sequenced material: PBMCs. This receptor was taken from a man aged 40-49 years with head and neck cancer. CDR3 coding DNA: TGTGCCAGCCGACAGGGCAGCGGGCCCCAGCATTTT. Protein: CASRQGSGPQHF.